The 27 T cell receptor beta chains given below trace back to one sample, sequenced in a study of blood T cell repertoires in COVID-19. The table came from immunoSEQ multiplex PCR; TCRdb's copy has only in-frame clones and leaves some out. This sample has about 83,000 clones, with roughly 89% found just once. Sequences were obtained from peripheral blood. These receptors were obtained from a man in his 60s with acute or convalescent COVID-19.

The rearrangement links TRBV20-1 to TRBJ2-1, with D unresolved. Between the trimmed V and J ends, which lost 0 bases and 10 bases, there was a span of 7 bases. This CDR3 contains 11 residues. Germline loops: CDR1 DFQATT, CDR2 SNEGSKA (reference sequence). CDR3 loop: CSARDPREQFF. CDR3 bases: TGCAGTGCTAGAGACCCCAGGGAGCAGTTCTTC.

This clone has a single count. The chain recombines TRBV5-6 with TRBJ2-5, with a tentative D call TRBD2 (6 bases). V gave up 1 base and J gave up 4 bases, with 11 bases separating them. The germline V gene has CDR1 SGHDT and CDR2 YYEEEE. CDR3 size: 14 residues. The CDR3 reads CASSLLSGRETQYF. In DNA, the CDR3 is TGTGCCAGCAGCTTGCTTTCCGGGAGAGAGACCCAGTACTTC.

The rearrangement joins TRBV19 to TRBJ1-5, with TRBD1 matching over 11 bases. CDR1 and CDR2 from the germline V gene are LNHDA and SQIVND (reference sequence). V gave up 7 bases and J gave up 2 bases; unmatched junction bases: 7. The CDR3 runs to 16 residues. CDR3 residues: CASTPRTGGGNQPQHF. CDR3 DNA: TGTGCCAGTACCCCTAGGACAGGGGGCGGCAATCAGCCCCAGCATTTT.

This rearrangement joins TRBV6-1 to TRBJ2-7, with D possibly matching TRBD2 (6 bases). V was shortened by 1 base and J by 4 bases, with 14 bases between the two germline ends. Germline-derived CDR1 and CDR2 are MNHNS and SASEGT. The CDR3 is 15 amino acids. The CDR3 region is CASSEEWRGLYEQYF. Here the CDR3 DNA reads TGTGCCAGCAGTGAAGAGTGGCGGGGATTATACGAGCAGTACTTC.

The sample holds a few counts of this clone. The CDR3 region is CASSLGAGGINTEAFF. The DNA for the CDR3 is TGTGCCAGCAGCTTAGGGGCGGGAGGGATTAACACTGAAGCTTTCTTT. This chain connects TRBV7-2 to TRBJ1-1; no definite D call. Deletions cut 1 base from V and 2 bases from J, with 14 bases between. Germline V gene sequence: CDR1 SGHTA, CDR2 FQGNSA. The CDR3 sequence is 16 residues long.

The rearrangement joins TRBV18 to TRBJ1-1, with a possible D match to TRBD1 (5 bases). The CDR3 runs 16 residues. Germline V CDR1 and CDR2: KGHSH, LQKENI. The V end was cut by 1 base, the J end by 4 bases, with 16 bases between. The CDR3 DNA follows: TGTGCCAGCTCACCACGGGGCGAGCAGGGTGGCACTGAAGCTTTCTTT. Its protein is CASSPRGEQGGTEAFF.

The chain carries TRBV29-1 and TRBJ2-1, with D tentatively TRBD2 (6 bases). This CDR3 is built from 14 residues. V lost 6 bases, J lost 4 bases, and 16 bases lay in between. The V gene's germline CDR1 is SQVTM and CDR2 ANQGSEA. The CDR3 protein is CSVGQGAGYNEQFF. The CDR3 region has the DNA TGCAGCGTCGGGCAGGGAGCGGGTTACAATGAGCAGTTCTTC.

V is TRBV2 and J is TRBJ2-1; a weak D match, TRBD2 (5 bases). The V end was cut by 7 bases, the J end by 1 base, with 20 bases between. The CDR3 contains 17 residues. CDR1 is SNHLY, CDR2 FYNNEI, per germline. The DNA for the CDR3 is TGTGCCAGCATTCCGAAACTAGTTGTCTCGTCCTACAATGAGCAGTTCTTC. The encoded protein is CASIPKLVVSSYNEQFF.

The chain has TRBV5-1 and TRBJ2-1; perhaps TRBD1 as D (6 bases). Germline V gene lookup returns CDR1 SGHRS and CDR2 YFSETQ. V was cut by 0 bases and J by 3 bases, with 10 bases left in between. This CDR3 is 15 amino acids long. The CDR3 DNA reads as TGCGCCAGCAGCTTGGGTACAGGGTACTACAATGAGCAGTTCTTC. This translates into CASSLGTGYYNEQFF. The variable domain in full, completed from reference TRBV5-1 and TRBJ2-1, reads KAGVTQTPRYLIKTRGQQVTLSCSPISGHRSVSWYQQTPGQGLQFLFEYFSETQRNKGNFPGRFSGRQFSNSRSEMNVSTLELGDSALYLCASSLGTGYYNEQFFGPGTRLTVL.

This clone came up a few times. The V gene is TRBV11-2, the J gene TRBJ1-2; 7 nucleotides agree with TRBD1. The V gene's germline CDR1 is SGHAT and CDR2 FQNNGV. The CDR3 runs 13 residues. V lost 6 bases and J lost 8; bases outside the gene matches: 9. The CDR3 spells CASSHDREGGYTF. CDR3 nucleotides: TGTGCCAGCAGTCACGACAGGGAAGGCGGCTACACCTTC. Variable domain in full (rest from reference TRBV11-2 and TRBJ1-2): EAGVAQSPRYKIIEKRQSVAFWCNPISGHATLYWYQQILGQGPKLLIQFQNNGVVDDSQLPKDRFSAERLKGVDSTLKIQPAKLEDSAVYLCASSHDREGGYTFGSGTRLTVV.

V gene TRBV5-6 combines with J gene TRBJ1-4; no clear D gene. The V end lost 0 bases, the J end lost 0 bases, and 9 bases lay between the germline ends. This CDR3 is built from 16 residues. Germline CDR1 SGHDT, CDR2 YYEEEE. DNA of the CDR3: TGTGCCAGCAGCTTGGGCCCAGGATCAACTAATGAAAAACTGTTTTTT. Its protein product is CASSLGPGSTNEKLFF.

This sequence joins TRBV6-5 and TRBJ1-4; D gene unclear. CDR3 size: 15 residues. CDR1 is MNHEY, CDR2 SVGAGI, per germline. The V end was cut by 7 bases, the J end by 0 bases, with 12 bases between. The CDR3 sequence: CASISSPATNEKLFF. In DNA form, the CDR3 reads TGTGCCAGCATATCATCCCCGGCAACTAATGAAAAACTGTTTTTT.

The chain uses TRBV20-1 and TRBJ1-5, with 9 positions matching TRBD1. After removal of 3 bases from V and 7 bases from J, the junction contained 4 bases not matched to a gene. Per germline, CDR1 DFQATT and CDR2 SNEGSKA (reference sequence). The CDR3 is made up of 13 amino acids. The CDR3 DNA follows: TGCAGTGCTAGTAGGGACAGGGTGCAGCCCCAGCATTTT. Protein product: CSASRDRVQPQHF.

V gene TRBV20-1 combines with J gene TRBJ2-3; 10 bases agree with TRBD1. Germline-derived CDR1 and CDR2 are DFQATT and SNEGSKA (reference sequence). This CDR3 has 16 residues. V trimming: 3 bases; J trimming: 3 bases; junction bases outside the gene matches: 9. The chain's CDR3 is CSASDRDRGITDTQYF. For the CDR3, the DNA is TGCAGTGCTAGTGACAGGGACAGGGGAATTACAGATACGCAGTATTTT.

CDR3 in amino acids: CASSPPGQGGNEQFF. DNA of the CDR3: TGTGCCAGCTCACCACCGGGACAGGGGGGGAATGAGCAGTTCTTC. The chain combines TRBV18 with TRBJ2-1; TRBD1 aligns across 11 bases. The CDR3 is 15 amino acids. The trim removed 0 bases at V and 7 bases at J, leaving 2 bases unmatched. Per the germline V gene, CDR1 is KGHSH and CDR2 is LQKENI.

V gene TRBV29-1 combines with J gene TRBJ2-3, with TRBD2 matching 10 bases. The CDR3 has 15 residues. Germline CDR1 and CDR2: SQVTM and ANQGSEA. With 5 bases clipped from V and 1 base from J, the junction kept 6 bases outside the gene matches. CDR3 nucleotide sequence: TGCAGCGTTTCAGCTAGCGGGGGTCGCACAGATACGCAGTATTTT. Encoded protein: CSVSASGGRTDTQYF.

The chain uses TRBV20-1 and TRBJ1-1, with TRBD1 matching over 8 bases. There are 17 residues in the CDR3. CDR1 and CDR2 (germline): DFQATT, SNEGSKA (reference sequence). The V gene end was trimmed by 3 bases and the J gene end by 4 bases; junction bases not matched to a gene: 16. As DNA, the CDR3 is TGCAGTGCTAGTGGCCTCGGACAGGGAGGAAGGAGCACTGAAGCTTTCTTT. It yields the protein CSASGLGQGGRSTEAFF.

The V and J genes are TRBV4-3 and TRBJ1-1; 8 positions agree with TRBD1. CDR3 length equals 13 residues. Looked up from germline, CDR1 is LGHNA and CDR2 is YSLEER. V dropped 4 bases and J dropped 11; count of bases not matched to a gene: 9. The CDR3 sequence: CASSPGQGRGAFF. The CDR3 DNA reads TGCGCCAGCAGCCCAGGACAGGGAAGGGGTGCTTTCTTT.

The rearrangement uses TRBV19 and TRBJ2-3; possible D gene TRBD1, 5 bases. Germline lookup yields CDR1 LNHDA and CDR2 SQIVND (reference sequence). This CDR3 spans 13 amino acids. V lost 3 bases and J lost 3, with 7 bases in between. In DNA, the CDR3 is TGTGCCAGTAGTATCACAGGTACAGATACGCAGTATTTT. This translates into CASSITGTDTQYF.

This clone was observed once. This chain uses TRBV7-2 with TRBJ2-2; TRBD2 matches at 9 bases. Unmatched junction bases numbered 2, after V lost 5 bases and J lost 1 base. Germline values: CDR1 SGHTA, CDR2 FQGNSA. The CDR3 has 15 residues. CDR3 sequence: CASSVSGGNTGELFF. CDR3 bases: TGTGCCAGCAGCGTTAGCGGGGGGAACACCGGGGAGCTGTTTTTT.

Written as DNA, the CDR3 is TGTGCCAGCAGCCCGGGACAGGCGAGCTCTGGAAACACCATATATTTT. Translation gives CASSPGQASSGNTIYF. This chain links TRBV11-2 with TRBJ1-3; 8 nucleotides match TRBD1. CDR1 and CDR2 (germline): SGHAT, FQNNGV. There are 16 residues in the CDR3. V gave up 5 bases and J gave up 0 bases; unmatched junction bases: 6. Variable domain in full (rest from reference TRBV11-2 and TRBJ1-3): EAGVAQSPRYKIIEKRQSVAFWCNPISGHATLYWYQQILGQGPKLLIQFQNNGVVDDSQLPKDRFSAERLKGVDSTLKIQPAKLEDSAVYLCASSPGQASSGNTIYFGEGSWLTVV.

This chain connects TRBV4-1 to TRBJ2-1; tentatively, D is TRBD1 (5 bases). Trimming took off 4 bases at V and 6 bases at J, with 22 bases between the two ends. Per the germline V gene, CDR1 is MGHRA and CDR2 is YSYEKL. The CDR3 is 17 amino acids. As DNA, the CDR3 is TGCGCCAGCAGCCCCCAGGGTGGCTCAGGGTGGGTCAATGAGCAGTTCTTC. Translating gives CASSPQGGSGWVNEQFF.

Notes on this clone: This same CDR3 is encoded by further DNA sequences in the sample. The V call is TRBV28, the J call TRBJ2-3; the D is unclear. The CDR3 contains 12 residues. The V end was cut by 3 bases, the J end by 3 bases, with 4 bases between. Per germline, CDR1 MDHEN and CDR2 SYDVKM. Here the CDR3 DNA reads TGTGCCAGCAGTTTCCTAACAGATACGCAGTATTTT. It is translated as CASSFLTDTQYF.

This rearrangement joins TRBV9 to TRBJ2-7; 12 nucleotides align to TRBD1. The germline V gene has CDR1 SGDLS and CDR2 YYNGEE. The V gene end was trimmed by 4 bases and the J gene end by 4 bases; junction bases not matched to a gene: 9. This CDR3 is built from 16 residues. The CDR3 is CASSFGPGQGAYEQYF. The CDR3 nucleotides are TGTGCCAGCAGCTTCGGACCGGGACAGGGGGCTTACGAGCAGTACTTC.

The chain couples TRBV19 to TRBJ2-2, with 8 positions matching TRBD2. This CDR3 region has 15 residues. Germline V lookup: CDR1 LNHDA, CDR2 SQIVND (reference sequence). V dropped 5 bases and J dropped 1; count of bases not matched to a gene: 3. The CDR3 loop reads CASSHLAGNTGELFF. CDR3 nucleotides: TGTGCCAGTAGTCATCTAGCGGGGAACACCGGGGAGCTGTTTTTT. The full variable domain, completed using reference TRBV19 and TRBJ2-2, is DGGITQSPKYLFRKEGQNVTLSCEQNLNHDAMYWYRQDPGQGLRLIYYSQIVNDFQKGDIAEGYSVSREKKESFPLTVTSAQKNPTAFYLCASSHLAGNTGELFFGEGSRLTVL.

The J gene is TRBJ1-1, the V gene TRBV5-6, with a tentative D call TRBD1 (5 bases). The V gene's germline CDR1 is SGHDT and CDR2 YYEEEE. V was shortened by 0 bases and J by 0 bases, with 15 bases between the two germline ends. CDR3 size: 17 residues. CDR3 sequence reads: CASSLVLGGDMNTEAFF. CDR3 nucleotide sequence: TGTGCCAGCAGCTTGGTGTTGGGGGGAGATATGAACACTGAAGCTTTCTTT.

This chain connects TRBV30 to TRBJ1-1; no clear D gene. Trimming cost V 0 bases and J 4 bases, with 12 bases left between them. The length of the CDR3 is 14 residues. Looked up from germline, CDR1 is GTSNPN and CDR2 is SVGIG (reference sequence). The CDR3 loop is CAWSVPAGSTEAFF. DNA for the CDR3: TGTGCCTGGAGTGTACCTGCAGGCAGCACTGAAGCTTTCTTT. Full variable domain (rest looked up from reference TRBV30 and TRBJ1-1): SQTIHQWPATLVQPVGSPLSLECTVEGTSNPNLYWYRQAAGRGLQLLFYSVGIGQISSEVPQNLSASRPQDRQFILSSKKLLLSDSGFYLCAWSVPAGSTEAFFGQGTRLTVV.